The clone carrying this TCR beta chain was counted between two and nine times. Its specificity is not known. This CDR3 contains 13 residues. Germline assignment: CDR1 GTSNPN and CDR2 SVGIG (reference sequence). V lost 0 bases, J lost 6 bases, and 11 bases lay in between. This record belongs to a study of T cell responses to AZD1222 COVID-19 vaccine. As for the study in general: Doses given second, at about 4 or about 12 weeks, were pooled.

This table comes from immunoSEQ multiplex PCR, and its TCRdb copy is limited to in-frame clones, with some not included. The sample carries about 53,000 clones, less than 85% recorded once. The study's findings and limits: Targets within unmutated variant regions were reportedly found for nearly half of spike-specific TCRs.

The genes are TRBV30 and TRBJ1-1; D is ambiguous. The sequenced sample was peripheral blood, obtained on day 0 of AZD1222 vaccination. This receptor was taken from an adult in good health. The CDR3 sequence: CAWSVRAMAEAFF. CDR3 sequence (DNA): TGTGCCTGGAGTGTGCGGGCGATGGCTGAAGCTTTCTTT.